This T cell receptor (beta chain) was captured by sequencing in a study of identical twins. Study results and caveats: Invariant populations such as MAIT and iNKT cells could partly muddle zero-insertion analyses.

This clonotype appeared a few times. Antigen: not known. The CDR3 is 14 amino acids. V lost 4 bases, J lost 4 bases, and 4 bases stayed unmatched. CDR1 and CDR2 from the germline V gene are SGHDN and FVKESK. TCRdb fed the 5' RACE reads into MiXCR, producing one record per CDR3 protein. The table has 230,000 or so distinct CDR3 sequences, about 8% seen once; the top ten hold 2.5% to 3.5%. These data were likewise used in another study, on yellow fever vaccine responses in identical twins.

The sample consisted of CD8+ T cells sorted from blood. This TCR was sampled from a woman aged 18-29 years in good health. The chain uses TRBV14 and TRBJ2-3; 8 positions match TRBD2. Here the CDR3 DNA reads TGTGCCAGCAGCCTTATAGCGGGATCAGATACGCAGTATTTT. This translates into CASSLIAGSDTQYF.